These 10 T cell receptor beta chains originate from one sample sequenced in a study of a mutant IDH1 vaccine in newly diagnosed glioma. Time point described: week 23, last vaccination. Doses of 300 ug of mutant IDH1 20-mer peptide were given with topical imiquimod. Assay: immunoSEQ multiplex PCR; the TCRdb copy retains only in-frame clones and omits some. Of about 60,000 clones in the sample, about 89% were seen once. No antigen has been identified for these receptors. The specimen comprised PBMCs, sampled from a glioma patient whose treatment included an IDH1 peptide vaccine. The receptors originated from a man aged 40-55 years with glioma.

For the CDR3, the DNA is TGTGCCAGCAGCTTTTCAACAGGAAACACTGAAGCTTTCTTT. Translating it yields CASSFSTGNTEAFF. The V gene is TRBV7-6, the J gene TRBJ1-1; TRBD1 is a possible D gene (5 bases). Deletions cut 3 bases from V and 2 bases from J, with 10 bases between. Germline V CDR1 and CDR2: SGHVS, FNYEAQ. The CDR3 is 14 residues long.

The chain combines TRBV2 with TRBJ2-1; 9 bases are shared with TRBD2. Germline V CDR1 and CDR2: SNHLY, FYNNEI. With V trimmed by 3 bases and J by 3 bases, 6 bases remained unmatched. CDR3 length equals 16 residues. CDR3 region: CASSDPTSGRYNEQFF. Written as DNA, the CDR3 is TGTGCCAGCAGTGACCCGACTAGCGGACGCTACAATGAGCAGTTCTTC.

The J gene is TRBJ2-7, the V gene TRBV19; 7 nucleotides match TRBD2. CDR3 length equals 14 residues. V lost 3 bases, J lost 4 bases, and 6 bases stayed unmatched. CDR1 is LNHDA, CDR2 SQIVND, per germline (reference sequence). The CDR3 sequence: CASSIRAGVYEQYF. The CDR3, as DNA: TGTGCCAGTAGTATTCGCGCGGGAGTGTACGAGCAGTACTTC.

The V call is TRBV7-9, the J call TRBJ1-1; D perhaps matches TRBD1 (5 bases). The germline V gene has CDR1 SEHNR and CDR2 FQNEAQ (reference sequence). The ends were cut back, 6 bases at V and 5 bases at J, with 10 bases in the middle. The CDR3 loop spans 12 amino acids. CDR3 nucleotides: TGTGCCAGCAGGAGGGGAGAAACTGAAGCTTTCTTT. Translation gives CASRRGETEAFF. Full variable domain (remainder filled in from reference TRBV7-9 and TRBJ1-1): DTGVSQNPRHKITKRGQNVTFRCDPISEHNRLYWYRQTLGQGPEFLTYFQNEAQLEKSRLLSDRFSAERPKGSFSTLEIQRTEQGDSAMYLCASRRGETEAFFGQGTRLTVV.

In its sample, this clone was seen many times. This chain uses TRBV5-1 with TRBJ1-5; perhaps TRBD1 as D (6 bases). Trimming took 1 base from V and 5 from J, leaving 13 bases between them. The CDR3 consists of 15 residues. Germline V CDR1 and CDR2: SGHRS, YFSETQ. CDR3 coding DNA: TGCGCCAGCAGCTTGTGGGGGCGCGGTGATCAGCCCCAGCATTTT. This codes for CASSLWGRGDQPQHF. Using reference TRBV5-1 and TRBJ1-5 for the parts outside the CDR3, the full variable domain is KAGVTQTPRYLIKTRGQQVTLSCSPISGHRSVSWYQQTPGQGLQFLFEYFSETQRNKGNFPGRFSGRQFSNSRSEMNVSTLELGDSALYLCASSLWGRGDQPQHFGDGTRLSIL.

The V gene is TRBV28, the J gene TRBJ2-5; D perhaps matches TRBD1 (6 bases). Germline V gene lookup returns CDR1 MDHEN and CDR2 SYDVKM. Trimming shortened V by 4 bases and J by 3 bases, and 12 bases separated the two germline ends. CDR3 length equals 14 residues. This CDR3 reads CASSSPHREETQYF. The CDR3 nucleotides are TGTGCCAGCAGTTCCCCCCACAGGGAAGAGACCCAGTACTTC.

This clone has a single count. V is TRBV6-5 and J is TRBJ1-3; no clear D gene. CDR1 is MNHEY and CDR2 is SVGAGI in the germline V gene. The CDR3 sequence is 13 residues long. Trimming left V 7 bases short and J 2 bases short, with 9 bases between. The CDR3 nucleotides are TGTGCCAGCAAAACCCGGGCTGGAAACACCATATATTTT. Translating it yields CASKTRAGNTIYF.

V is TRBV23-1 and J is TRBJ2-6; D remains ambiguous. Being an ORF, TRBV23-1 has a function that is uncertain. Trimming removed 3 bases from V and 0 bases from J, with 6 bases in between. The CDR3 sequence is 15 residues long. CDR3 nucleotide sequence: TGCGCCAGCAGTCATTCGAGCTCTGGGGCCAACGTCCTGACTTTC. Amino acid sequence: CASSHSSSGANVLTF.

This chain joins TRBV15 and TRBJ2-6; D unclear. Germline-derived CDR1 and CDR2 are LNHNV and YYDKDF (reference sequence). V dropped 9 bases and J dropped 4 bases, with 16 bases sitting between them. This CDR3 comprises 15 residues. The CDR3 bases are TGTGCCACGGGCCTTACTTATACCGGGGCCAACGTCCTGACTTTC. Translation: CATGLTYTGANVLTF.

V is TRBV7-8 and J is TRBJ2-4; 8 bases map to TRBD2. The CDR3 covers 18 residues. The germline V gene encodes CDR1 SGHVS and CDR2 FQNEAQ. Losses at the gene ends were 3 bases for V and 0 bases for J; bases not matched to a gene: 10. CDR3 nucleotide sequence: TGTGCCAGCAGCTTTGGGACTAGGGAATGGGAAGCCAAAAACATTCAGTACTTC. This codes for CASSFGTREWEAKNIQYF.